This T cell receptor beta chain originates from a study of T cell responses to AZD1222 COVID-19 vaccine. Sequenced by immunoSEQ multiplex PCR; TCRdb stores in-frame clones only, minus some. The data hold tens of thousands of clones, with 75% to 95% observed a single time. Comments on this clone: The target antigen is unknown.

Germline V lookup: CDR1 LGHNT, CDR2 FRNRAP. The trim removed 5 bases at V and 3 bases at J, leaving 8 bases unmatched. The length of the CDR3 is 15 residues. General study results and limits: Reportedly, nearly half of unique spike TCRs recognized epitopes outside B.1.351/B.1.1.7 mutations. There were mostly white British donors and more females than males, and clonal diversity was possibly underestimated.

The TCR sequence derives from an adult who received the MenACWY meningococcal vaccine as a control. V is TRBV12-5 and J is TRBJ2-7; TRBD1 matches at 9 bases. The specimen comprised peripheral blood, sampled 28 days after the second dose of the MenACWY control vaccine. In DNA form, the CDR3 reads TGTGCTAGTGGTCCCCGGGGACAGGGAGACTACGAGCAGTACTTC. It is translated as CASGPRGQGDYEQYF.